The T cell receptor beta chain under discussion was sequenced for a study of T cell repertoires in cytomegalovirus infection. As for the study in general: CMV epitopes, recently identified HLA-C-restricted and well-studied HLA-B-restricted, were used. Public TCR beta signatures provided an indication of both CMV infection and a matching HLA type. Study-level results: Ex vivo, HLA-C-restricted CMV-specific TCR beta clonotypes prevailed over the rest of the response. Cumulative frequency (of public TCR beta family members) identified carriers of CMV plus the relevant HLA.

TCRdb used MiXCR to reprocess the reads, holding one entry per CDR3 protein. Of approximately 1,000,000 distinct CDR3 sequences listed, 25% to 40% were seen once; the top ten hold around 15%. A single count supports this clonotype. The antigen is undetermined. This sequence was found in a human donor in good health (CMV status not recorded). Some clones in this sample may be carry-over from other donors' samples. This sample comprised cultured CD8+ T cells from PBMCs, obtained from culture after CMV antigen stimulation.

The CDR3 loop is CSVEIGSYGYTF. The DNA for the CDR3 is TGCAGCGTTGAAATAGGGTCCTATGGCTACACCTTC. V and J are TRBV29-1 and TRBJ1-2; D gene unclear. Germline V CDR1 and CDR2: SQVTM, ANQGSEA. Trimming took 2 bases from V and 4 from J, leaving 8 bases between them. This CDR3 contains 12 residues.